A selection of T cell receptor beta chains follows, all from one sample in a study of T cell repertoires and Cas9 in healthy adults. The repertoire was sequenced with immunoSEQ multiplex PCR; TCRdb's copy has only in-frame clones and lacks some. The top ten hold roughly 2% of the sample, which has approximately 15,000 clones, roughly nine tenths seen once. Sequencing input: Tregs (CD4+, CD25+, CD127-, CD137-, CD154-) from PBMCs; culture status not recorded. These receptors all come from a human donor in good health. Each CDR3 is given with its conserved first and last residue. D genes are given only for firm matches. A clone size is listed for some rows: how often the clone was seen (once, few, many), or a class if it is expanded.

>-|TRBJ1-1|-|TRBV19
CASSSTGQLNTEAFF
TGTGCCAGTAGTAGCACCGGACAGCTAAACACTGAAGCTTTCTTT
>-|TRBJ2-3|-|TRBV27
CASSRRGTDTQYF
TGTGCCAGCAGCAGGAGGGGGACAGATACGCAGTATTTT
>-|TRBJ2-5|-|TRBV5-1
CASNKGGQGGRETQYF
TGCGCCAGCAATAAGGGGGGTCAGGGAGGACGGGAGACCCAGTACTTC
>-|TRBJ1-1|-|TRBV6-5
CASGRDMNTEAFF
TGTGCCTCGGGCAGGGACATGAACACTGAAGCTTTCTTT
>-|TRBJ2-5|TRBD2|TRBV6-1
CASSKGATSGGETQYF
TGTGCCAGCAGTAAAGGGGCGACTAGCGGGGGAGAGACCCAGTACTTC
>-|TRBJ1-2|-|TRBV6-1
CASSEALGGGYTF
TGTGCCAGCAGTGAAGCGCTCGGTGGTGGCTACACCTTC
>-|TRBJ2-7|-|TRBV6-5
CASSLNTGTSEQYF
TGTGCCAGCAGTCTTAATACCGGGACATCCGAGCAGTACTTC
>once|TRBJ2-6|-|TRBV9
CASSFSSGANVLTF
TGTGCCAGCAGCTTCAGCTCTGGGGCCAACGTCCTGACTTTC
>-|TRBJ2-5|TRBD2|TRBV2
CASGDWRGYGQETQYF
TGTGCCAGCGGCGATTGGCGGGGGTACGGGCAAGAGACCCAGTACTTC
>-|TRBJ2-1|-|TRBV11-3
CASRKGEEQFF
TGTGCCAGCAGAAAAGGAGAAGAGCAGTTCTTC
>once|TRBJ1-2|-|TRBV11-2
CASSLPSGRGAGYTF
TGTGCCAGCAGCCTCCCCTCGGGTCGGGGTGCTGGCTACACCTTC
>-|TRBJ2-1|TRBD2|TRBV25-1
CATRLAGAGEQFF
TGTGCCACCAGACTAGCGGGGGCAGGGGAGCAGTTCTTC
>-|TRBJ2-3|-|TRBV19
CASFQRATDTQYF
TGTGCCAGTTTCCAGCGAGCCACAGATACGCAGTATTTT
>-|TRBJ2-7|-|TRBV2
CASSEAGFHFYEQYF
TGTGCCAGCAGTGAAGCGGGGTTTCACTTCTACGAGCAGTACTTC
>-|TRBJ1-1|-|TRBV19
CASSIRLDTEAFF
TGTGCCAGTAGTATTCGGCTGGACACTGAAGCTTTCTTT
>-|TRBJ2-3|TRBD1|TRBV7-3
CASSSNTGAPQYF
TGTGCCAGCAGCTCGAACACAGGGGCTCCGCAGTATTTT
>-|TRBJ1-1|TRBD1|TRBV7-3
CASSLTGQGNTEAFF
TGTGCCAGCAGCTTAACCGGACAGGGGAACACTGAAGCTTTCTTT
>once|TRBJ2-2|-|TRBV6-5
CASKGSSNTGELFF
TGTGCCAGCAAGGGCAGTTCGAACACCGGGGAGCTGTTTTTT